This TCR beta chain is drawn from a study of T cell responses to AZD1222 COVID-19 vaccine. Points on this clone: Its antigen remains unknown.

The CDR3 is 15 amino acids. Per germline, CDR1 SQVTM and CDR2 ANQGSEA. Trimming took 2 bases from V and 2 from J, leaving 14 bases between them. Findings of the study overall: After two AZD1222 doses, spike-specific TCR breadth and depth rose versus day 0.

Clones were sequenced by immunoSEQ multiplex PCR, and TCRdb holds only the in-frame ones, with some missing. The sample comprises 90,000 to 120,000 clones, 86% of which are singletons, and 3% to 3.5% rests with the top ten. This TCR came from an adult in good health. The gene calls are TRBV29-1 and TRBJ2-3, with TRBD1 as a possible D gene (6 bases). The sequences come from peripheral blood, collected on day 0 of AZD1222 vaccination. CDR3 loop: CSVEKGERPTDTQYF. The CDR3 DNA reads TGCAGCGTTGAAAAGGGGGAGCGGCCCACAGATACGCAGTATTTT.